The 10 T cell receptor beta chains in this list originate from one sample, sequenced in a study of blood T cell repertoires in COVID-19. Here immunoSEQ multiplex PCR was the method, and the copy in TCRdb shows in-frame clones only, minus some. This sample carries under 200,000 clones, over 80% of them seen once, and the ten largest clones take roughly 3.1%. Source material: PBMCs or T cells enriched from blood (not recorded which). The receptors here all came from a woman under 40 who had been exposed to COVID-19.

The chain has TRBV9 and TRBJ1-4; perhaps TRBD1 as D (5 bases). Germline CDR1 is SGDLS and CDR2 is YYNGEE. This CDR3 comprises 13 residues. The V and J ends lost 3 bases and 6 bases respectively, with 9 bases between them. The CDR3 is CASSATVYEKLFF. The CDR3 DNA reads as TGTGCCAGCAGCGCGACAGTTTATGAAAAACTGTTTTTT.

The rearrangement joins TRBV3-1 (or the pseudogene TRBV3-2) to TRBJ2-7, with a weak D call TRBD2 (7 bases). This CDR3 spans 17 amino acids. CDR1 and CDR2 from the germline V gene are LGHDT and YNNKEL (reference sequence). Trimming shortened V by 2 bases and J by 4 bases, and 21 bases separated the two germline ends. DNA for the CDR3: TGTGCCAGCAGCCAACGATCGTCTGGGGGGGCCTTTTACGAGCAGTACTTC. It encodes CASSQRSSGGAFYEQYF.

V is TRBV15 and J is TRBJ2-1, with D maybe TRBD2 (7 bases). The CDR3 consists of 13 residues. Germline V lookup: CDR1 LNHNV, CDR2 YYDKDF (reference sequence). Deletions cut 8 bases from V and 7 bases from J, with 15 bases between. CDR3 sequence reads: CATEGGRRNEQFF. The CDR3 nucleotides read TGTGCCACCGAGGGGGGGCGGAGGAATGAGCAGTTCTTC.

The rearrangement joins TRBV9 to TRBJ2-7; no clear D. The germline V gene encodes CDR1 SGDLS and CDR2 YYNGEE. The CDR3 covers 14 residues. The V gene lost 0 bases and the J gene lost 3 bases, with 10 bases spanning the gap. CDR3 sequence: CASSVGAELYEQYF. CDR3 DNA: TGTGCCAGCAGCGTAGGGGCAGAGCTCTACGAGCAGTACTTC.

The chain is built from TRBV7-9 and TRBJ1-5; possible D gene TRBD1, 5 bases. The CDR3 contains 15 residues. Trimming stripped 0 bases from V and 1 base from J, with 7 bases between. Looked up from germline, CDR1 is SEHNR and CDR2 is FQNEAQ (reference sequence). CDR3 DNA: TGTGCCAGCAGCTTAGCGGCAGGGAGCAATCAGCCCCAGCATTTT. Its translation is CASSLAAGSNQPQHF. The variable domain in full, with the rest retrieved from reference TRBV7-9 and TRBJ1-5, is DTGVSQNPRHKITKRGQNVTFRCDPISEHNRLYWYRQTLGQGPEFLTYFQNEAQLEKSRLLSDRFSAERPKGSFSTLEIQRTEQGDSAMYLCASSLAAGSNQPQHFGDGTRLSIL.

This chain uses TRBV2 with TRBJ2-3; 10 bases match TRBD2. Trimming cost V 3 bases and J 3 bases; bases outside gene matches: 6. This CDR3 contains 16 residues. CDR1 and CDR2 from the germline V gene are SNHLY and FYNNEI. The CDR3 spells CASSEKRGGETDTQYF. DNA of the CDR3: TGTGCCAGCAGTGAGAAGCGGGGGGGCGAGACAGATACGCAGTATTTT.

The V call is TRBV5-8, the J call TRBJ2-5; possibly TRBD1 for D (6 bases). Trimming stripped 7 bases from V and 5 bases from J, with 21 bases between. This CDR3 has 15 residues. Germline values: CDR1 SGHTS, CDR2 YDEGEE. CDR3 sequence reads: CASRLGTSPGETQYF. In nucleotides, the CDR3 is TGTGCCAGCCGTCTCGGGACATCCCCCGGCGAGACCCAGTACTTC.

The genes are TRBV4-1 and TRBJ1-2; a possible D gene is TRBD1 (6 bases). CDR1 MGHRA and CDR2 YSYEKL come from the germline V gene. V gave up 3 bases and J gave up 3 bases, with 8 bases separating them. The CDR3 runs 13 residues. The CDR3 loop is CASSHTGHYGYTF. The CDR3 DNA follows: TGCGCCAGCAGCCATACAGGGCACTATGGCTACACCTTC.

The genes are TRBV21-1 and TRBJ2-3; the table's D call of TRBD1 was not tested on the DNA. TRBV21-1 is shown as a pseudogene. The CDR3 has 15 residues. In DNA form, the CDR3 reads TGTGCCAGCAGCGGGGCCCCCAGTCCCACAGATACGCAGTATTTT. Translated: CASSGAPSPTDTQYF.

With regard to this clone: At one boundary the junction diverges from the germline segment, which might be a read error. The CDR3 DNA follows: TGCAGCGTACGCTTGACTGGGACAGCGGATTTCTTC. Its protein is CSVRLTGTADFF. V gene TRBV29-1 combines with J gene TRBJ2-7; 7 nucleotides match TRBD1. This CDR3 is built from 12 residues. The germline CDR1 and CDR2 sequences are SQVTM and ANQGSEA.